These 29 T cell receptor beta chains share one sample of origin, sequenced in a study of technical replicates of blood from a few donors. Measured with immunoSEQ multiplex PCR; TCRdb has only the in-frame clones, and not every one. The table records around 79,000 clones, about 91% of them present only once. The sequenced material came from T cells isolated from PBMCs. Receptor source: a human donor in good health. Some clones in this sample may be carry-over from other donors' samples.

CDR3 coding DNA: TGTGCCAGCAGTTCGCAGCGTCTCGTGAACACTGAAGCTTTCTTT. Translating it yields CASSSQRLVNTEAFF. The rearrangement links TRBV6-5 to TRBJ1-1, with D unclear. CDR3 length: 15 amino acids. The V end was cut by 4 bases, the J end by 0 bases, with 12 bases between. From germline, CDR1 is MNHEY and CDR2 SVGAGI.

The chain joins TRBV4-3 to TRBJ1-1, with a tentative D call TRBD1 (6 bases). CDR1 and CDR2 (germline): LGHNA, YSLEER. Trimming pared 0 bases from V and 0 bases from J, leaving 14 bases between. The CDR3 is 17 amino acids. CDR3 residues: CASSQETWTVLNTEAFF. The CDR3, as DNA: TGCGCCAGCAGCCAAGAGACTTGGACAGTACTGAACACTGAAGCTTTCTTT.

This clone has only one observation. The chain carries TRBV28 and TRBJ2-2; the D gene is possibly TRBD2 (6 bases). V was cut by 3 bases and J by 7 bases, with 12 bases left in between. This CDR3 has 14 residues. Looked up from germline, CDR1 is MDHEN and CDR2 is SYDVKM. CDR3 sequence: CASSFSREVGELFF. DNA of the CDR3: TGTGCCAGCAGTTTCTCCAGGGAGGTCGGGGAGCTGTTTTTT.

In DNA, the CDR3 is TGTGCCAGTAGGGTACAGGGGGCGGTTGAAAAACTGTTTTTT. Translated, it gives CASRVQGAVEKLFF. This chain uses TRBV11-2 with TRBJ1-4; 9 bases match TRBD1. The CDR3 is 14 residues long. After removal of 9 bases from V and 7 bases from J, the junction contained 9 bases not matched to a gene. Germline V CDR1 and CDR2: SGHAT, FQNNGV.

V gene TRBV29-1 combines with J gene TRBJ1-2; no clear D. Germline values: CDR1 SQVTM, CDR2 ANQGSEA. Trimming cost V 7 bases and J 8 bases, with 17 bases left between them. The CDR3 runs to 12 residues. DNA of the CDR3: TGCAGCGACCATGACGACTTGAGGGGCTACACCTTC. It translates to CSDHDDLRGYTF.

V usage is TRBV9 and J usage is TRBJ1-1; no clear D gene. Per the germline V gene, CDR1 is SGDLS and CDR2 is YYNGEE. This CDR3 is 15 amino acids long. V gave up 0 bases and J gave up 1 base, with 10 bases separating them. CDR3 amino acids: CASSVGPNQNTEAFF. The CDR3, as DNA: TGTGCCAGCAGCGTAGGGCCAAACCAGAACACTGAAGCTTTCTTT. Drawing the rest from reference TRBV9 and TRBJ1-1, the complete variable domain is DSGVTQTPKHLITATGQRVTLRCSPRSGDLSVYWYQQSLDQGLQFLIQYYNGEERAKGNILERFSAQQFPDLHSELNLSSLELGDSALYFCASSVGPNQNTEAFFGQGTRLTVV.

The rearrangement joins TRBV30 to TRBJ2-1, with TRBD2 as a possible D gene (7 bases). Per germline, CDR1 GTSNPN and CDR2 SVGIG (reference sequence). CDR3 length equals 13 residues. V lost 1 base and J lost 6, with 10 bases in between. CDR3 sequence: CAWSGGGGNEQFF. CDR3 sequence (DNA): TGTGCCTGGAGTGGAGGGGGGGGCAATGAGCAGTTCTTC. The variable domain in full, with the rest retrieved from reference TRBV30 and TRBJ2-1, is SQTIHQWPATLVQPVGSPLSLECTVEGTSNPNLYWYRQAAGRGLQLLFYSVGIGQISSEVPQNLSASRPQDRQFILSSKKLLLSDSGFYLCAWSGGGGNEQFFGPGTRLTVL.

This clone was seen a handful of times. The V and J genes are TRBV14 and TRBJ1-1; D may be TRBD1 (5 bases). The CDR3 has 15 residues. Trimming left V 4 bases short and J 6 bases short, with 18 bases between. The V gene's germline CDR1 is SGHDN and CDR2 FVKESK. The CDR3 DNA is TGTGCCAGCAGCCCCAGGACACTAAAGATCGCTGAAGCTTTCTTT. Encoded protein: CASSPRTLKIAEAFF.

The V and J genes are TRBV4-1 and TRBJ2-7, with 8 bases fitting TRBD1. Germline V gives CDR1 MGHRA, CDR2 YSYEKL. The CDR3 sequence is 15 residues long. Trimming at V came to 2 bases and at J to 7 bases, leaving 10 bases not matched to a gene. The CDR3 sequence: CASSQIRGPVYEQYF. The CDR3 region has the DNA TGCGCCAGCAGCCAAATCAGGGGGCCAGTATATGAGCAGTACTTC.

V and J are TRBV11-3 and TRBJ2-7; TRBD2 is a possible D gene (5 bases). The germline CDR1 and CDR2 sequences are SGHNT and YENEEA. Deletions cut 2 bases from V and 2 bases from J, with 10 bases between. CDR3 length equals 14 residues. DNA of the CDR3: TGTGCCAGCAGCTTAAGAGGGCAGACCTACGAGCAGTACTTC. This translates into CASSLRGQTYEQYF.

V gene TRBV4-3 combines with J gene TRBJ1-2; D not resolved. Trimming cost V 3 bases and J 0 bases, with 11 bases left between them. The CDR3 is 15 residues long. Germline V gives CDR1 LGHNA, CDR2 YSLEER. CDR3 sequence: CASSQLTDPNYGYTF. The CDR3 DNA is TGCGCCAGCAGCCAGCTCACAGACCCTAACTATGGCTACACCTTC.

Here the CDR3 DNA reads TGTGCCACCAGCAGAGATCCCCGGTATAATCAGCCCCAGCATTTT. Translating gives CATSRDPRYNQPQHF. The J gene is TRBJ1-5, the V gene TRBV15; D is uncertain. This CDR3 has 15 residues. V lost 0 bases and J 4 bases, leaving 10 bases between the germline ends. The germline gives CDR1 LNHNV, CDR2 YYDKDF (reference sequence). Full variable domain (outside the CDR3, taken from reference TRBV15 and TRBJ1-5): DAMVIQNPRYQVTQFGKPVTLSCSQTLNHNVMYWYQQKSSQAPKLLFHYYDKDFNNEADTPDNFQSRRPNTSFCFLDIRSPGLGDTAMYLCATSRDPRYNQPQHFGDGTRLSIL.

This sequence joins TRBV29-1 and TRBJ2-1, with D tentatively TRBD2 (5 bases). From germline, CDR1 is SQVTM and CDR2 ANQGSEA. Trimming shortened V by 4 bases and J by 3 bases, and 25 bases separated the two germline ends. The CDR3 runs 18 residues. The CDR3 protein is CSVVSSEAKGRGYNEQFF. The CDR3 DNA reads TGCAGCGTTGTTAGTAGCGAGGCTAAGGGCCGGGGCTACAATGAGCAGTTCTTC.

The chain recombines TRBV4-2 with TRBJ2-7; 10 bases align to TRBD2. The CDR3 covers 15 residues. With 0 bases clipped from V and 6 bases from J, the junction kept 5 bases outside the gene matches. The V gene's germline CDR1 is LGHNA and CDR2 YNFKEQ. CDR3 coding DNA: TGTGCCAGCAGCCAAGAGGCTAGCGGGAGTGGCGAGCAGTACTTC. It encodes CASSQEASGSGEQYF.

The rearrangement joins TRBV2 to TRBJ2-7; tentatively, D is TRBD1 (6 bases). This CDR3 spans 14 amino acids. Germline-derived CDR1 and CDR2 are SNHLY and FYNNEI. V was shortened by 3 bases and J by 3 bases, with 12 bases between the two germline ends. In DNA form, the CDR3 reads TGTGCCAGCAGTGACAGGGGATCGGGCTACGAGCAGTACTTC. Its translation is CASSDRGSGYEQYF.

The DNA for the CDR3 is TGTGCCAGCAGTGTAGGGACAGCCTACGAGCAGTACTTC. This gives the protein CASSVGTAYEQYF. The chain employs TRBV6-1 and TRBJ2-7; TRBD1 aligns across 7 bases. The CDR3 is 13 residues long. Germline CDR1 is MNHNS and CDR2 is SASEGT. Germline trimming cut 4 bases from V and 2 bases from J; bases unmatched to any gene: 2.

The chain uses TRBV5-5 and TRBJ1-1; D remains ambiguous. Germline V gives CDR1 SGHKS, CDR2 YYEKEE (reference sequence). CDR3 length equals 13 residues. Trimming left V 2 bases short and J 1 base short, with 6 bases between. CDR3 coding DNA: TGTGCCAGCAGCTTCACGGGGAACACTGAAGCTTTCTTT. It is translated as CASSFTGNTEAFF.

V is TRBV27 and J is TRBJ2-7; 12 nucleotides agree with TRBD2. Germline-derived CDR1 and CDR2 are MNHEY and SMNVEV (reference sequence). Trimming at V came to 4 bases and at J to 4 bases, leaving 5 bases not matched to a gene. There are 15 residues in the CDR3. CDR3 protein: CASSSLAGGEYEQYF. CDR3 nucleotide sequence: TGTGCCAGCAGTTCTCTAGCGGGAGGGGAGTACGAGCAGTACTTC.

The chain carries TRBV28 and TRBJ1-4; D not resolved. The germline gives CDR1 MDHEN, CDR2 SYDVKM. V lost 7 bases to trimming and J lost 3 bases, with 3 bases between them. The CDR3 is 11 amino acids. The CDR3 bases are TGTGCCAGCACGGCTAATGAAAAACTGTTTTTT. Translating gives CASTANEKLFF.

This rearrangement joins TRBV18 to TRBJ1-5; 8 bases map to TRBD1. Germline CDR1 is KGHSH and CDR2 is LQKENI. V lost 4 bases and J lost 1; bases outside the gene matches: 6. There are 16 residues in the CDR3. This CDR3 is CASSLTGGESNQPQHF. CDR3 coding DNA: TGTGCCAGCTCACTTACAGGGGGTGAGAGCAATCAGCCCCAGCATTTT.

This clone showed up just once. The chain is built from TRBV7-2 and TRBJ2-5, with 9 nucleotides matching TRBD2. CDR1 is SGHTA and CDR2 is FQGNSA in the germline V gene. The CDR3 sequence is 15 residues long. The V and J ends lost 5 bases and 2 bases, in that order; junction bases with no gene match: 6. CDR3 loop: CASSVRTSVQETQYF. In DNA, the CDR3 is TGTGCCAGCAGCGTACGGACTAGCGTACAAGAGACCCAGTACTTC.

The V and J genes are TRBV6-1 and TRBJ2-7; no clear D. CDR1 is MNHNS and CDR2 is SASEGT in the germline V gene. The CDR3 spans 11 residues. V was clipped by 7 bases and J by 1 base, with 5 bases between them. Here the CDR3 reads CASILSYEQYF. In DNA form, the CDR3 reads TGTGCCAGCATCTTGTCCTACGAGCAGTACTTC.

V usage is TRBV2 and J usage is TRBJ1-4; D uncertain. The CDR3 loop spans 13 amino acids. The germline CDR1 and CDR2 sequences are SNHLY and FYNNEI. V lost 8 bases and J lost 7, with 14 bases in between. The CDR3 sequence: CASDQSPGEKLFF. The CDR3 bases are TGTGCCAGCGACCAATCCCCGGGTGAAAAACTGTTTTTT.

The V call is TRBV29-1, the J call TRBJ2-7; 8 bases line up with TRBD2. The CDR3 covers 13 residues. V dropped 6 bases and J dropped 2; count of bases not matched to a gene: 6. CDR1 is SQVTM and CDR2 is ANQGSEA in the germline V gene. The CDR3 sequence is CSVATSDPYEQYF. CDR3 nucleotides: TGCAGCGTCGCGACTAGCGACCCCTACGAGCAGTACTTC.

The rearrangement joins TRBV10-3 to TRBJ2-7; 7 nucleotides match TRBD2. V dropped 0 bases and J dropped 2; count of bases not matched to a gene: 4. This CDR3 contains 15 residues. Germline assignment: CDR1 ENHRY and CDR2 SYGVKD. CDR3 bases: TGTGCCATCAGTGAGTCGCTACTAGCGACCTACGAGCAGTACTTC. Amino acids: CAISESLLATYEQYF.

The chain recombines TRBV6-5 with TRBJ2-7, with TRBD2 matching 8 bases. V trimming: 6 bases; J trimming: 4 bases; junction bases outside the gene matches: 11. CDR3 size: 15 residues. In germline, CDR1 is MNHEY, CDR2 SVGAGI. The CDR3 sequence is CASSSLAGSQYEQYF. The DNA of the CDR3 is TGTGCCAGCAGCTCTTTAGCGGGAAGTCAATACGAGCAGTACTTC.

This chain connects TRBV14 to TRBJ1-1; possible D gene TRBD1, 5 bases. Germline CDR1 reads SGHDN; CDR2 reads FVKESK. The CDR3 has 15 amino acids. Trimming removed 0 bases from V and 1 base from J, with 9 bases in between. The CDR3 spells CASSQETRGNTEAFF. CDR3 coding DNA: TGTGCCAGCAGCCAAGAAACAAGGGGGAACACTGAAGCTTTCTTT.

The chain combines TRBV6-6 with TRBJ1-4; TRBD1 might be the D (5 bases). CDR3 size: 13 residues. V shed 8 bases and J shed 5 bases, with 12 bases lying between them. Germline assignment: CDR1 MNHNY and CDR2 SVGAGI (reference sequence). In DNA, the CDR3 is TGTGCCAGCCTTAGGGGTCGAAATGAAAAACTGTTTTTT. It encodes CASLRGRNEKLFF.

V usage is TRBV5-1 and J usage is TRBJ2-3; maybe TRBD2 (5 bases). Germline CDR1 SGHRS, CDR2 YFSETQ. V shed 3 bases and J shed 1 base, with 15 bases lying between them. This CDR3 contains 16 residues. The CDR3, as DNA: TGCGCCAGCAGCTACTCTGTAAGTAGCGGCACAGATACGCAGTATTTT. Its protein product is CASSYSVSSGTDTQYF.